The 15 T cell receptor beta chains listed next were all sequenced from one sample in a study of cytotoxic CD8 clonotypes in ibrutinib-treated CLL. Libraries were prepared by immunoSEQ multiplex PCR; TCRdb keeps only in-frame clonotypes and omits some of them. The sample includes some 150,000 clones, about 80% of them seen just once. The material was PBMCs, obtained after 12 months of ibrutinib treatment. The receptor source for this set is a human donor with chronic lymphocytic leukemia.

The rearrangement uses TRBV14 and TRBJ2-2; tentative D call: TRBD1 (6 bases). The length of the CDR3 is 17 residues. The V gene's germline CDR1 is SGHDN and CDR2 FVKESK. The germline V and J ends were trimmed by 5 bases and 0 bases, with 16 bases remaining between them. CDR3 amino acids: CASSIAGGRPNTGELFF. The CDR3 DNA is TGTGCCAGCAGCATCGCTGGGGGCAGGCCGAACACCGGGGAGCTGTTTTTT.

This chain connects TRBV28 to TRBJ1-2, with 11 bases identical to TRBD1. The V gene's germline CDR1 is MDHEN and CDR2 SYDVKM. The ends lost 6 bases at V and 7 bases at J; junction bases unmatched: 10. This CDR3 is built from 15 residues. The CDR3 coding sequence is TGTGCCAGCAGCCGGCCAGGACAGGGGGCGTCTGGCTACACCTTC. Translating gives CASSRPGQGASGYTF.

The DNA for the CDR3 is TGCGCCAGCAGCTGGACAGTTTACAATGAGCAGTTCTTC. Its protein product is CASSWTVYNEQFF. J is TRBJ2-1 and V is TRBV5-1, with D maybe TRBD1 (6 bases). With 3 bases removed from V and 4 bases from J, the gap between germline ends came to 8 bases. Germline V lookup: CDR1 SGHRS, CDR2 YFSETQ. The CDR3 sequence is 13 residues long.

This clone was counted once. The chain carries TRBV15 and TRBJ2-1, with D possibly matching TRBD1 (6 bases). The CDR3 extends over 14 amino acids. CDR1 is LNHNV, CDR2 YYDKDF, per germline (reference sequence). V was pared by 4 bases and J by 5 bases, with 12 bases between. In nucleotides, the CDR3 is TGTGCCACCAGCAAGCGGACAGCGAACAATGAGCAGTTCTTC. It codes for CATSKRTANNEQFF. The full variable domain, in which reference TRBV15 and TRBJ2-1 provide the parts outside the CDR3, is DAMVIQNPRYQVTQFGKPVTLSCSQTLNHNVMYWYQQKSSQAPKLLFHYYDKDFNNEADTPDNFQSRRPNTSFCFLDIRSPGLGDTAMYLCATSKRTANNEQFFGPGTRLTVL.

The V and J genes are TRBV7-9 and TRBJ2-7; 10 bases agree with TRBD1. The CDR3 contains 15 residues. V lost 4 bases and J lost 5; bases outside the gene matches: 8. Looked up from germline, CDR1 is SEHNR and CDR2 is FQNEAQ (reference sequence). The CDR3 DNA sequence: TGTGCCAGCAGCTCTACCTTGACAGGGGGCGACGAGCAGTACTTC. Translating it yields CASSSTLTGGDEQYF.

The chain links TRBV6-5 to TRBJ1-2, with D maybe TRBD1 (5 bases). Germline V CDR1 and CDR2: MNHEY, SVGAGI. The CDR3 runs to 11 residues. V lost 6 bases and J 10 bases, leaving 12 bases between the germline ends. DNA for the CDR3: TGTGCCAGCAGGTTGGCAGGGCTCTACACCTTC. It yields the protein CASRLAGLYTF.

V usage is TRBV28 and J usage is TRBJ1-5; the match to TRBD1 covers 7 bases. The V gene's germline CDR1 is MDHEN and CDR2 SYDVKM. CDR3 length equals 17 residues. V lost 6 bases to trimming and J lost 0 bases; unmatched junction nucleotides: 11. The CDR3 bases are TGTGCCAGCAGGCCACGCACAGGGGCTTATAGCAATCAGCCCCAGCATTTT. It specifies CASRPRTGAYSNQPQHF.

This clone was observed a single time. The V and J genes are TRBV5-6 and TRBJ2-5; 9 bases align to TRBD1. Germline V gene sequence: CDR1 SGHDT, CDR2 YYEEEE. After removal of 4 bases from V and 6 bases from J, the junction contained 7 bases not matched to a gene. CDR3 length equals 14 residues. CDR3 DNA: TGTGCCAGCAGCCGCCGGGACAGGGATCAGACCCAGTACTTC. It specifies CASSRRDRDQTQYF.

This clone has a single count. The chain couples TRBV4-1 to TRBJ2-3; perhaps TRBD1 as D (5 bases). Germline V gene sequence: CDR1 MGHRA, CDR2 YSYEKL. Trimming stripped 7 bases from V and 4 bases from J, with 12 bases between. The CDR3 length is 13 residues. CDR3 sequence: CASIGEWADTQYF. The CDR3 nucleotides are TGCGCCAGCATAGGGGAATGGGCAGATACGCAGTATTTT.

The chain links TRBV27 to TRBJ1-2, with TRBD1 matching 10 bases. CDR3 length equals 15 residues. With V trimmed by 4 bases and J by 9 bases, 11 bases remained unmatched. CDR1 MNHEY and CDR2 SMNVEV come from the germline V gene (reference sequence). The chain's CDR3 is CASSYTAGTGVSYTF. Here the CDR3 DNA reads TGTGCCAGCAGTTACACCGCTGGGACAGGGGTTAGCTACACCTTC.

This clone was seen once. This chain uses TRBV21-1 with TRBJ2-7; TRBD2, as called in the table, went unchecked against the DNA. TRBV21-1 is a pseudogene locus. The CDR3 length is 18 residues. CDR3 region: CASSKAATSGRTAYEQYF. The CDR3 DNA sequence: TGTGCCAGCAGCAAAGCGGCGACTAGCGGGAGGACCGCCTACGAGCAGTACTTC.

The rearrangement links TRBV15 to TRBJ2-7; maybe TRBD1 (5 bases). The CDR3 is made up of 17 amino acids. Trimming removed 0 bases from V and 4 bases from J, with 19 bases in between. Germline values: CDR1 LNHNV, CDR2 YYDKDF (reference sequence). CDR3 bases: TGTGCCACCAGCAGAGATTTGCGACAGCTATTAGATTACGAGCAGTACTTC. This gives the protein CATSRDLRQLLDYEQYF.

The chain uses TRBV4-2 and TRBJ2-3, with a possible D match to TRBD2 (5 bases). The length of the CDR3 is 16 residues. Trimming shortened V by 4 bases and J by 2 bases, and 16 bases separated the two germline ends. The germline gives CDR1 LGHNA, CDR2 YNFKEQ. For the CDR3, the DNA is TGTGCCAGCAGCCGCGGACTTTTTATCGACACAGATACGCAGTATTTT. It yields the protein CASSRGLFIDTDTQYF.

This clone was seen more than once but under ten times. The V call is TRBV5-1, the J call TRBJ1-2; 7 bases are shared with TRBD1. The ends lost 4 bases at V and 2 bases at J; junction bases unmatched: 5. The CDR3 loop spans 14 amino acids. Germline CDR1 reads SGHRS; CDR2 reads YFSETQ. The CDR3 bases are TGCGCCAGCAGCGACTGGGGACAGAACTATGGCTACACCTTC. Amino acids: CASSDWGQNYGYTF.

This clone came up a few times. The genes are TRBV11-3 and TRBJ2-3; 14 bases line up with TRBD2. The germline V gene has CDR1 SGHNT and CDR2 YENEEA. The V segment lost 5 bases and the J segment 4 bases; nucleotides outside the gene matches: 11. The CDR3 sequence is 18 residues long. The CDR3 nucleotides are TGTGCCAGCAGCCGACTAGTCCGGGGACTAGCGGGGGCAGATACGCAGTATTTT. Protein sequence: CASSRLVRGLAGADTQYF.